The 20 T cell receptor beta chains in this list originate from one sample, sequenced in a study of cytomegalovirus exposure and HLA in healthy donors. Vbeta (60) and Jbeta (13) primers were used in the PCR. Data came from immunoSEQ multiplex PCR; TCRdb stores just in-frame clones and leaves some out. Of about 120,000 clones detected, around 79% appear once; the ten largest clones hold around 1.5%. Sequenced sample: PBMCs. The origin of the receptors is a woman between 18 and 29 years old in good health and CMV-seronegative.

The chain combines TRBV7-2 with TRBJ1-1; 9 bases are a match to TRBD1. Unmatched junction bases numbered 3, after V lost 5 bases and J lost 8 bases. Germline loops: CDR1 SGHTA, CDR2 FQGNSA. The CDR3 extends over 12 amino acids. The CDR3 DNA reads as TGTGCCAGCAGCCGGGACAGGGAAGAAGCTTTCTTT. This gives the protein CASSRDREEAFF.

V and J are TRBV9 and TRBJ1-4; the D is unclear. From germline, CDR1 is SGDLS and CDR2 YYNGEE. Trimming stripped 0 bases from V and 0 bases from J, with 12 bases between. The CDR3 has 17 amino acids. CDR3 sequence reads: CASSVAEGFATNEKLFF. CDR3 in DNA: TGTGCCAGCAGCGTAGCCGAGGGATTTGCAACTAATGAAAAACTGTTTTTT.

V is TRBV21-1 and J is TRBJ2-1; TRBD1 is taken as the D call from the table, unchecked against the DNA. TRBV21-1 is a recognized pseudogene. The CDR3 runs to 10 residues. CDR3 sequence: CAPQKNEQFF. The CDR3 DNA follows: TGTGCCCCCCAGAAGAATGAGCAGTTCTTC.

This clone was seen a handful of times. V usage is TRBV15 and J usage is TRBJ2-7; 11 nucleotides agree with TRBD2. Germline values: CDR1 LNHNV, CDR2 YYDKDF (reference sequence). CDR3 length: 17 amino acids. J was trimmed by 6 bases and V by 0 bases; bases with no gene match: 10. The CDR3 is CATSRDQETSGRGEQYF. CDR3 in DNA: TGTGCCACCAGCAGAGATCAGGAAACTAGCGGGAGAGGCGAGCAGTACTTC.

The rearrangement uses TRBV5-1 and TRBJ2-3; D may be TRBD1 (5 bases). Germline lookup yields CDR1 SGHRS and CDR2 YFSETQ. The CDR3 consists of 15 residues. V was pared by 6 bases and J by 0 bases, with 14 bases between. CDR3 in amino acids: CASTVTVTSTDTQYF. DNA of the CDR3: TGCGCCAGCACCGTGACAGTTACTAGCACAGATACGCAGTATTTT.

CDR3: CASRPRGGQRNSPLHF. The CDR3 DNA is TGTGCCAGCAGACCGCGGGGGGGCCAGCGTAATTCACCCCTCCACTTT. V and J are TRBV6-6 and TRBJ1-6; D is possibly TRBD1 (6 bases). Germline V CDR1 and CDR2: MNHNY, SVGAGI (reference sequence). This CDR3 contains 16 residues. Deletions cut 6 bases from V and 6 bases from J, with 18 bases between.

The CDR3 coding sequence is TGCGCCAGCAGTCTCAGTACGCCCCACAATGAGCAGTTCTTC. Translating it yields CASSLSTPHNEQFF. The chain combines TRBV10-1 with TRBJ2-1; D ambiguous. The germline V and J ends were trimmed by 5 bases and 5 bases, with 13 bases remaining between them. Per the germline V gene, CDR1 is WNHNN and CDR2 is SYGVQD (reference sequence). The CDR3 is 14 amino acids.

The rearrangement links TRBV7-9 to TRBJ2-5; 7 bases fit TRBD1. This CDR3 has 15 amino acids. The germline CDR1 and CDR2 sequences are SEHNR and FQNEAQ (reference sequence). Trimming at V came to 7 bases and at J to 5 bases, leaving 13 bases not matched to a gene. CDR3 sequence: CASTQGQARKETQYF. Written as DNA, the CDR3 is TGTGCCAGCACCCAAGGACAGGCTCGAAAGGAGACCCAGTACTTC.

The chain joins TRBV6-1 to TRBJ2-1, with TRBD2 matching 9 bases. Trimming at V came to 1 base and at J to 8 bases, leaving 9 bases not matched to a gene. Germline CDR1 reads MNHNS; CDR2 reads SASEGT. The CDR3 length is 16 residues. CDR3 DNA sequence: TGTGCCAGCAGTGAAGGGAATAGCGGGAGAACCCATGAGCAGTTCTTC. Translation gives CASSEGNSGRTHEQFF.

The CDR3 spells CASPRGGLAGNQETQYF. The CDR3 DNA is TGTGCCAGCCCACGCGGGGGACTAGCGGGTAACCAAGAGACCCAGTACTTC. The rearrangement uses TRBV2 and TRBJ2-5; 12 bases map to TRBD2. This CDR3 spans 17 amino acids. Germline V gives CDR1 SNHLY, CDR2 FYNNEI. Trimming removed 8 bases from V and 0 bases from J; junction bases left unmatched: 10.

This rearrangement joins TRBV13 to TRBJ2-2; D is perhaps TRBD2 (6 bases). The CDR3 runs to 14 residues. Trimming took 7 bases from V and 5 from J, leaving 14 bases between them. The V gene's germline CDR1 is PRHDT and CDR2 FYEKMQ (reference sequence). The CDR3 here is CASNIGGGTGELFF. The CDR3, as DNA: TGTGCCAGCAACATAGGAGGAGGGACCGGGGAGCTGTTTTTT.

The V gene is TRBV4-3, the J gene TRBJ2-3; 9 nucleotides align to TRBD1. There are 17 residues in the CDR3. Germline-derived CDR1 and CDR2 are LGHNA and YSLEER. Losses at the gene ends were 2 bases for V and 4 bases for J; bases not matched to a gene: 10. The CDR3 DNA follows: TGCGCCAGCAGCCAAAGGCAAGGACAGGGGATGCCAGATACGCAGTATTTT. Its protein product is CASSQRQGQGMPDTQYF.

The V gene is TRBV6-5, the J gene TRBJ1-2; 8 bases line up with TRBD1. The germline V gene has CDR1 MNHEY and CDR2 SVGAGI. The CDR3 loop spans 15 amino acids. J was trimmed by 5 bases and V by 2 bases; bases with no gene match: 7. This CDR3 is CASSYPRTGKYGYTF. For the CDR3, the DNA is TGTGCCAGCAGTTACCCCAGGACAGGGAAATATGGCTACACCTTC.

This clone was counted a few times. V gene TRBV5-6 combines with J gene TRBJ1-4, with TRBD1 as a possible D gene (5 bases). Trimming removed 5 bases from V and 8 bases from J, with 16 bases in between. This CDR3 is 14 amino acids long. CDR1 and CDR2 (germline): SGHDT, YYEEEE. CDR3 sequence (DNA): TGTGCCAGCAGTTCGGGACTGAGAGGGGAAAAACTGTTTTTT. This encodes CASSSGLRGEKLFF.

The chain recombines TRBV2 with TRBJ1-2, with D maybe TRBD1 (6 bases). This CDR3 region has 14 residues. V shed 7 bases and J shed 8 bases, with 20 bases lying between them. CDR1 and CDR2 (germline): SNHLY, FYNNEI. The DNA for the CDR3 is TGTGCCAGCAACGTAGCGGGGGGCATGGGGGGCTACACCTTC. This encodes CASNVAGGMGGYTF.

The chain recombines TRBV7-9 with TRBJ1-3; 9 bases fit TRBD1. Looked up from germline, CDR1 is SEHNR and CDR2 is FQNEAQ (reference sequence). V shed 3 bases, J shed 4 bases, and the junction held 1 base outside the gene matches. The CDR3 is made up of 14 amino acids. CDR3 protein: CASSLDRGGNTIYF. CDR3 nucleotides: TGTGCCAGCAGCTTGGACAGGGGAGGAAACACCATATATTTT.

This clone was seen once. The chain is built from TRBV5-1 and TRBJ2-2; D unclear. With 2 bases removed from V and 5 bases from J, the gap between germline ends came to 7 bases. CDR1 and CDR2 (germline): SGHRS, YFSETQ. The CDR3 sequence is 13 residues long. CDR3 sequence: CASSFTGTGELFF. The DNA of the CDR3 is TGCGCCAGCAGCTTCACCGGGACCGGGGAGCTGTTTTTT.

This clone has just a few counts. CDR3 protein: CASSTLLAGNEQFF. The CDR3 nucleotides read TGTGCCAGCAGTACCCTACTAGCAGGCAATGAGCAGTTCTTC. The rearrangement links TRBV27 to TRBJ2-1; tentative D call: TRBD2 (6 bases). There are 14 residues in the CDR3. Germline V gives CDR1 MNHEY, CDR2 SMNVEV (reference sequence). V was clipped by 5 bases and J by 6 bases, with 14 bases between them.

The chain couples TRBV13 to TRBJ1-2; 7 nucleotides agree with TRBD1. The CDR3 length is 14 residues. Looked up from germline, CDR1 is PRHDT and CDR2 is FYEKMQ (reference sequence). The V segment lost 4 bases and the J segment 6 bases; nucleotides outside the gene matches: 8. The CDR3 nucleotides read TGTGCCAGCAGCTCGACAGGGCGTAGTGATGGCTACACCTTC. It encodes CASSSTGRSDGYTF.

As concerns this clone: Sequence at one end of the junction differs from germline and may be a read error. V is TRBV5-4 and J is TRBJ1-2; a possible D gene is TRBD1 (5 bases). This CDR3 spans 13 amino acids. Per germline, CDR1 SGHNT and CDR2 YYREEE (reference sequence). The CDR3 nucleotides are TGTGCCAACAGCTTGACAGTGAACTATGGCTACACCTTC. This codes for CANSLTVNYGYTF.